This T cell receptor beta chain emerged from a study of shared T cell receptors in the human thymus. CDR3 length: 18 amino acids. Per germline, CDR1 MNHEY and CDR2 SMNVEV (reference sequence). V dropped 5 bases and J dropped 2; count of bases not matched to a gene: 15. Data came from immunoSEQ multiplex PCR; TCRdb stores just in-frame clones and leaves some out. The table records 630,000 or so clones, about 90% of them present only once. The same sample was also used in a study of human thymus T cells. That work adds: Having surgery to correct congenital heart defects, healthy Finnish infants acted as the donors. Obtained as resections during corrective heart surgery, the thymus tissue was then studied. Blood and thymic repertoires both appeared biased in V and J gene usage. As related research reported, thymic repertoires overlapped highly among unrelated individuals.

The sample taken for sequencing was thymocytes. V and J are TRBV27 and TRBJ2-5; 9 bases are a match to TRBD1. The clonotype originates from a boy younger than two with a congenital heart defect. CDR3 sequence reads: CASSPEPPGQGRQETQYF. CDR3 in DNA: TGTGCCAGCAGTCCAGAACCTCCGGGACAGGGTAGACAAGAGACCCAGTACTTC.